This T cell receptor (beta chain) emerged from a study of human T cells and chemical hapten exposure. Germline values: CDR1 SGHAT, CDR2 FQDESV (reference sequence). The CDR3 spans 16 residues. Germline trimming cut 4 bases from V and 7 bases from J; bases unmatched to any gene: 13. TCRdb re-called the RACE reads through MiXCR, storing one row per CDR3 protein. The table shows 80,000 to 100,000 distinct CDR3 sequences, with about 9.4% occurring only once. The sample's time point: patch test 2, 6 weeks after DPC sensitization. This sample's treatment: therapeutic diphenylcyclopropenone sensitization with weekly scalp DPC.

The chain recombines TRBV11-1 with TRBJ2-1, with TRBD2 matching 7 bases. This sequence originates from a woman between 50 and 59 years old with alopecia areata. Some clones in this sample may be carry-over from other donors' samples. Sequencing used whole blood, obtained in connection with sensitization to the hapten diphenylcyclopropenone (DPC). The CDR3: CASSSLRGSSWNEQFF. In DNA, the CDR3 is TGTGCCAGCAGCTCTCTTCGCGGGAGCTCGTGGAATGAGCAGTTCTTC.